The 29 T cell receptor beta chains below were found in one sample sequenced in a study of T cell repertoires in cytomegalovirus infection. TCRdb independently ran MiXCR on the reads; one entry per CDR3 protein. The table shows fewer than 550,000 distinct CDR3 sequences, with approximately 31% occurring only once. Sequencing was done on a sample of PBMCs. These receptor sequences come from a human donor in good health (CMV status not recorded). Some clones in this sample may be carry-over from other donors' samples.

The chain has TRBV30 and TRBJ2-1, with TRBD1 matching over 7 bases. The CDR3 is 13 residues long. Germline V CDR1 and CDR2: GTSNPN, SVGIG (reference sequence). Unmatched junction bases numbered 2, after V lost 0 bases and J lost 6 bases. CDR3 loop: CAWSVGTVNEQFF. In DNA, the CDR3 is TGTGCCTGGAGTGTAGGGACAGTCAATGAGCAGTTCTTC. The full variable domain, rest sourced from reference TRBV30 and TRBJ2-1, is SQTIHQWPATLVQPVGSPLSLECTVEGTSNPNLYWYRQAAGRGLQLLFYSVGIGQISSEVPQNLSASRPQDRQFILSSKKLLLSDSGFYLCAWSVGTVNEQFFGPGTRLTVL.

The CDR3 region has the DNA TGCAGTGCTCCTAGCTACTCCGGTACAGATACGCAGTATTTT. Its translation: CSAPSYSGTDTQYF. This chain connects TRBV20-1 to TRBJ2-3; D perhaps matches TRBD2 (5 bases). Trimming removed 5 bases at V and 3 bases at J, with 15 bases between. The CDR3 spans 14 residues. Germline CDR1 is DFQATT and CDR2 is SNEGSKA (reference sequence).

The chain uses TRBV11-3 and TRBJ2-7; a weak D match, TRBD1 (5 bases). Germline V gene data show CDR1 as SGHNT and CDR2 as YENEEA. CDR3 length: 13 amino acids. Trimming pared 1 base from V and 6 bases from J, leaving 10 bases between. CDR3 in DNA: TGTGCCAGCAGCTTAGTCCTTGGGGCCGAGCAGTACTTC. Translated: CASSLVLGAEQYF.

As regards this clonotype: One end of the junction does not line up with germline, which may come from a read error. The V and J genes are TRBV7-2 and TRBJ1-1, with a tentative D call TRBD1 (6 bases). The CDR3 has 14 amino acids. CDR1 and CDR2 (germline): SGHTA, FQGNSA. This CDR3 reads CAISLVGGVTEALF. For the CDR3, the DNA is TGTGCCATCAGTTTAGTAGGGGGTGTCACTGAAGCTTTATTT.

V gene TRBV15 combines with J gene TRBJ2-5, with TRBD2 identical over 7 bases. J was trimmed by 4 bases and V by 0 bases; bases with no gene match: 14. CDR3 length equals 18 residues. The germline CDR1 and CDR2 sequences are LNHNV and YYDKDF (reference sequence). The CDR3 bases are TGTGCCACCAGCAGAGATAGGGGAGAAGGACTAGTAGCAGAGACCCAGTACTTC. Translation gives CATSRDRGEGLVAETQYF.

The rearrangement uses TRBV5-4 and TRBJ2-3, with TRBD2 identical over 8 bases. In germline, CDR1 is SGHNT, CDR2 YYREEE (reference sequence). The CDR3 runs 14 residues. V dropped 6 bases and J dropped 0; count of bases not matched to a gene: 3. The CDR3 spells CASKAGGSTDTQYF. The CDR3 DNA reads TGTGCCAGCAAGGCGGGGGGAAGCACAGATACGCAGTATTTT.

The chain links TRBV20-1 to TRBJ1-5, with D perhaps matching TRBD1 (5 bases). CDR1 and CDR2 (germline): DFQATT, SNEGSKA (reference sequence). The CDR3 consists of 17 residues. Trimming cost V 4 bases and J 5 bases, with 24 bases left between them. CDR3 amino acids: CSANPGGTRVGHQPQHF. The CDR3 DNA is TGCAGTGCTAACCCCGGGGGTACTCGGGTCGGTCATCAGCCCCAGCATTTT.

The CDR3 spells CASKVTGGTEAFF. The DNA of the CDR3 is TGTGCCAGCAAAGTAACAGGGGGCACTGAAGCTTTCTTT. The chain is built from TRBV12-3 or TRBV12-4 and TRBJ1-1, with TRBD1 matching 8 bases. The CDR3 is 13 residues long. V shed 7 bases and J 4 bases; nucleotides not matched to a gene: 5.

The chain carries TRBV20-1 and TRBJ1-2, with D possibly being TRBD1 (6 bases). The CDR3 sequence is 16 residues long. V shed 4 bases and J shed 4 bases, with 22 bases lying between them. The germline CDR1 and CDR2 sequences are DFQATT and SNEGSKA (reference sequence). CDR3 DNA: TGCAGTGCTAATCAACCCCGAACAGGGCCGGTCTATGGCTACACCTTC. Protein sequence: CSANQPRTGPVYGYTF.

In its sample, this clonotype was seen many times. The chain joins TRBV7-2 to TRBJ2-2; possible D gene TRBD1, 6 bases. The CDR3 covers 16 residues. Germline-derived CDR1 and CDR2 are SGHTA and FQGNSA. V shed 5 bases and J shed 3 bases, with 16 bases lying between them. CDR3: CASSPGPRGDTGELFF. DNA for the CDR3: TGTGCCAGCAGCCCAGGACCCAGGGGTGACACCGGGGAGCTGTTTTTT.

This clonotype was counted only a few times. V usage is TRBV19 and J usage is TRBJ2-1; 8 nucleotides align to TRBD2. The CDR3 runs to 13 residues. Trimming at V came to 7 bases and at J to 4 bases, leaving 3 bases not matched to a gene. Germline CDR1 LNHDA, CDR2 SQIVND (reference sequence). The CDR3 nucleotides are TGTGCCAGTACTCCTAGCGGGTACAATGAGCAGTTCTTC. Amino acids: CASTPSGYNEQFF.

The chain has TRBV20-1 and TRBJ2-2, with D possibly being TRBD1 or TRBD2 (5 bases each). The germline V gene encodes CDR1 DFQATT and CDR2 SNEGSKA (reference sequence). Deletions cut 0 bases from V and 3 bases from J, with 11 bases between. The CDR3 loop spans 15 amino acids. The CDR3 protein is CSARELGADTGELFF. CDR3 sequence (DNA): TGCAGTGCTAGAGAACTAGGGGCCGACACCGGGGAGCTGTTTTTT.

The table lists this clonotype with a count of one. A read error may explain this, as a much larger clone is one base away. The V and J genes are TRBV6-1 and TRBJ2-1; 10 bases map to TRBD1. Matching the DNA end better, TRBJ2-7 makes the J call doubtful. This CDR3 is 14 amino acids long. CDR1 is MNHNS, CDR2 SASEGT, per germline. The CDR3 DNA reads as TGTGCCAGCAGTAGCCGGGACAGGGGCGATGAGCAGTACTTC. This encodes CASSSRDRGDEQYF.

A word on this clonotype: The junction shows a germline mismatch at one end, possibly a read error. The chain carries TRBV6-2 or TRBV6-3 and TRBJ2-7; unclear D gene. The CDR3 consists of 12 residues. The germline V gene encodes CDR1 MNHEY and CDR2 SVGEGT. The chain's CDR3 is CASSYSSYDQYF. CDR3 DNA sequence: TGTGCCAGCAGTTATTCTTCCTACGATCAGTACTTC.

This clonotype was detected many times. The junction departs from the called germline gene at one end, perhaps through a read error. The chain recombines TRBV6-1 with TRBJ1-5, with 11 bases that match TRBD1. This CDR3 has 14 residues. Germline CDR1 MNHNS, CDR2 SASEGT. CDR3 residues: CASSRTGGSQAQHF. CDR3 DNA sequence: TGTGCCAGCAGTCGGACAGGGGGCTCTCAGGCCCAGCATTTT.

In this sample, this clonotype turned up many times. The chain joins TRBV7-2 to TRBJ2-7; 7 bases are a match to TRBD1. The CDR3 extends over 17 amino acids. Germline assignment: CDR1 SGHTA and CDR2 FQGNSA. Germline trimming cut 6 bases from V and 0 bases from J; bases unmatched to any gene: 14. The CDR3 sequence: CASSSSRGHGLSYEQYF. CDR3 DNA: TGTGCCAGCAGTTCAAGTAGGGGGCATGGACTCTCCTACGAGCAGTACTTC. Filled out from reference TRBV7-2 and TRBJ2-7, the complete variable domain reads GAGVSQSPSNKVTEKGKDVELRCDPISGHTALYWYRQSLGQGLEFLIYFQGNSAPDKSGLPSDRFSAERTGGSVSTLTIQRTQQEDSAVYLCASSSSRGHGLSYEQYFGPGTRLTVT.

This clonotype was detected once. V is TRBV12-3 or TRBV12-4 and J is TRBJ2-2; D unclear. CDR3 length equals 13 residues. The germline V and J ends were trimmed by 8 bases and 8 bases, with 15 bases remaining between them. CDR3 DNA: TGTGCCAGCCAGCTATCCGCCGGAGGGGAGCTGTTTTTT. This gives the protein CASQLSAGGELFF.

This chain connects TRBV29-1 to TRBJ1-5; perhaps TRBD1 as D (5 bases). V was shortened by 5 bases and J by 0 bases, with 11 bases between the two germline ends. Germline V gives CDR1 SQVTM, CDR2 ANQGSEA. CDR3 size: 14 residues. The CDR3 nucleotides read TGCAGCGTTTGGGCAGGGACTAGCAATCAGCCCCAGCATTTT. Amino acid sequence: CSVWAGTSNQPQHF.

This clonotype was counted a few times. The chain combines TRBV12-3 or TRBV12-4 with TRBJ1-3; D is unclear. CDR3 size: 13 residues. The germline V and J ends were trimmed by 7 bases and 0 bases, with 7 bases remaining between them. The CDR3 sequence: CASTEFSGNTIYF. CDR3 DNA sequence: TGTGCCAGCACCGAATTCTCTGGAAACACCATATATTTT.

This clonotype was counted between two and nine times. V gene TRBV28 combines with J gene TRBJ2-3, with TRBD2 identical over 11 bases. Germline CDR1 and CDR2: MDHEN and SYDVKM. There are 17 residues in the CDR3. V gave up 6 bases and J gave up 0 bases; unmatched junction bases: 8. The CDR3 is CASRGGGTSGSTDTQYF. In nucleotides, the CDR3 is TGTGCCAGCAGAGGGGGTGGGACTAGCGGAAGCACAGATACGCAGTATTTT.

The chain joins TRBV18 to TRBJ2-7, with TRBD1 matching over 8 bases. Per the germline V gene, CDR1 is KGHSH and CDR2 is LQKENI. The CDR3 contains 16 residues. Germline trimming cut 6 bases from V and 0 bases from J; bases unmatched to any gene: 10. Here the CDR3 reads CASSLMGGQVSYEQYF. The DNA of the CDR3 is TGTGCCAGCTCCCTCATGGGGGGACAGGTCTCCTACGAGCAGTACTTC.

CDR3: CASKPQGGVSEQYF. CDR3 DNA sequence: TGTGCCAGCAAGCCGCAGGGGGGGGTCTCCGAGCAGTACTTC. The rearrangement links TRBV2 to TRBJ2-7; tentatively, D is TRBD1 or TRBD2 (7 bases each). V was trimmed by 7 bases and J by 6 bases, leaving 19 bases between them. Per the germline V gene, CDR1 is SNHLY and CDR2 is FYNNEI. CDR3 size: 14 residues.

This clonotype occurred many times. The V gene is TRBV6-2 or TRBV6-3, the J gene TRBJ2-1; D might be TRBD2 (6 bases). The CDR3 loop spans 11 amino acids. Trimming pared 0 bases from V and 13 bases from J, leaving 7 bases between. Germline-derived CDR1 and CDR2 are MNHEY and SVGEGT. Here the CDR3 reads CASSYSTSQFF. In nucleotides, the CDR3 is TGTGCCAGCAGTTACTCCACTAGCCAGTTCTTC.

V gene TRBV4-3 combines with J gene TRBJ2-7, with D perhaps matching TRBD2 (5 bases). Trimming shortened V by 0 bases and J by 6 bases, and 15 bases separated the two germline ends. CDR1 LGHNA and CDR2 YSLEER come from the germline V gene. The CDR3 runs to 15 residues. CDR3 sequence (DNA): TGCGCCAGCAGCCAAGATTACGGGAATTTCGGCGAGCAGTACTTC. This encodes CASSQDYGNFGEQYF.

This clonotype was picked up many times. J is TRBJ2-7 and V is TRBV7-8; D uncertain. Germline V lookup: CDR1 SGHVS, CDR2 FQNEAQ. Trimming left V 1 base short and J 0 bases short, with 10 bases between. The CDR3 totals 15 residues. The CDR3, as DNA: TGTGCCAGCAGCTTAGTTAGTAGGGACTCCTACGAGCAGTACTTC. Encoded protein: CASSLVSRDSYEQYF. Based on the CDR3 plus reference TRBV7-8 and TRBJ2-7, the full variable domain is GAGVSQSPRYKVAKRGQDVALRCDPISGHVSLFWYQQALGQGPEFLTYFQNEAQLDKSGLPSDRFFAERPEGSVSTLKIQRTQQEDSAVYLCASSLVSRDSYEQYFGPGTRLTVT.

This chain connects TRBV10-3 to TRBJ2-3, with D tentatively TRBD1 (6 bases). CDR1 is ENHRY and CDR2 is SYGVKD in the germline V gene. V was pared by 6 bases and J by 0 bases, with 13 bases between. This CDR3 contains 15 residues. CDR3 sequence reads: CAISEDSKSTDTQYF. The CDR3 nucleotides are TGTGCCATCAGCGAGGACAGCAAAAGCACAGATACGCAGTATTTT.

This clonotype was counted ten times or more. The chain employs TRBV23-1 and TRBJ1-5; possible D gene TRBD1, 6 bases. TRBV23-1 is flagged as an ORF with uncertain function. Trimming cost V 0 bases and J 3 bases, with 15 bases left between them. CDR3 length equals 17 residues. The CDR3 sequence is CASSQSSPRGSNQPQHF. CDR3 sequence (DNA): TGCGCCAGCAGTCAATCGTCCCCCAGGGGATCCAATCAGCCCCAGCATTTT.

Details on this clonotype: A read error may be the cause here, since a much bigger clone is one base away. CDR3 DNA sequence: TGTGCCAGCAGCCCACTAGCGGGGGTTGGCACCGGGGAGCTGTTTTTT. This translates into CASSPLAGVGTGELFF. This chain uses TRBV7-2 with TRBJ2-2, with 11 bases matching TRBD2. CDR3 length: 16 amino acids. Germline-derived CDR1 and CDR2 are SGHTA and FQGNSA. The junction had 6 bases not matched to a gene; V was cut back by 5 bases and J by 4 bases.

The V gene is TRBV6-2 or TRBV6-3, the J gene TRBJ2-1; the match to TRBD2 covers 7 bases. The CDR3 is 15 amino acids. Germline values: CDR1 MNHEY, CDR2 SVGEGT. The trim removed 2 bases at V and 6 bases at J, leaving 7 bases unmatched. CDR3 residues: CASSYQGLVFNEQFF. The CDR3 DNA sequence: TGTGCCAGCAGTTACCAAGGACTAGTGTTCAATGAGCAGTTCTTC.